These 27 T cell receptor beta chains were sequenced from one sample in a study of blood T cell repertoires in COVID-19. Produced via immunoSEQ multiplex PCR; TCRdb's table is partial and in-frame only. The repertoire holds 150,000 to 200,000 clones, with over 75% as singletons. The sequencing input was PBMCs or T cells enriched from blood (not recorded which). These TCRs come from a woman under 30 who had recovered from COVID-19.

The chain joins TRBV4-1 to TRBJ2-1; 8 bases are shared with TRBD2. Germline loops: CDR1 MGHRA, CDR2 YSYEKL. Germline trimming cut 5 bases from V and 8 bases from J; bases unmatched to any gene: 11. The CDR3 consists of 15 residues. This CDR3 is CASSYPQRGFYEQFF. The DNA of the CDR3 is TGCGCCAGCAGCTATCCGCAGCGGGGGTTCTATGAGCAGTTCTTC.

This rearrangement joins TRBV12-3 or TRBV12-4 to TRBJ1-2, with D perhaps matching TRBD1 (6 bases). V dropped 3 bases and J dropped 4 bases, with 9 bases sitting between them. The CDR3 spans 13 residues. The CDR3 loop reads CASSLRGSYGYTF. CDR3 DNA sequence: TGTGCCAGCAGTTTGAGGGGGAGCTATGGCTACACCTTC.

This CDR3 is CASSLGGQSSYNEQFF. DNA of the CDR3: TGCGCCAGCAGCTTGGGGGGCCAGAGCTCCTACAATGAGCAGTTCTTC. The chain couples TRBV5-1 to TRBJ2-1; D is perhaps TRBD1 (5 bases). Germline CDR1 SGHRS, CDR2 YFSETQ. V gave up 0 bases and J gave up 0 bases, with 10 bases separating them. CDR3 length: 16 amino acids. The full variable domain, rest sourced from reference TRBV5-1 and TRBJ2-1, is KAGVTQTPRYLIKTRGQQVTLSCSPISGHRSVSWYQQTPGQGLQFLFEYFSETQRNKGNFPGRFSGRQFSNSRSEMNVSTLELGDSALYLCASSLGGQSSYNEQFFGPGTRLTVL.

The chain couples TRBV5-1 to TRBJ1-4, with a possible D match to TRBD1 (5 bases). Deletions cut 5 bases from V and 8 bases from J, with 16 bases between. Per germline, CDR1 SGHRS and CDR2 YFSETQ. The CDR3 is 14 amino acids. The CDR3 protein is CASSSGGTEEKLFF. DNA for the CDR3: TGCGCCAGCAGTTCTGGAGGGACTGAGGAAAAACTGTTTTTT.

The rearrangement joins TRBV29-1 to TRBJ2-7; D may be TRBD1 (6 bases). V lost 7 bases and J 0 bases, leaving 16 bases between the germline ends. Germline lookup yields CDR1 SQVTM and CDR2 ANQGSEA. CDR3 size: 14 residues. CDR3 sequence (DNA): TGCAGCGCTGGCCCTGGACAGTTCTCCTACGAGCAGTACTTC. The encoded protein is CSAGPGQFSYEQYF.

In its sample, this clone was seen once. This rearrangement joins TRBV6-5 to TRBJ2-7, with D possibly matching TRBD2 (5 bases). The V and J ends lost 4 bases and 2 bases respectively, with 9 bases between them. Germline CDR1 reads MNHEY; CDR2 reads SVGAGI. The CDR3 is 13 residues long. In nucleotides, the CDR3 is TGTGCCAGCAGTTCGACTACCCCCTACGAGCAGTACTTC. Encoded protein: CASSSTTPYEQYF.

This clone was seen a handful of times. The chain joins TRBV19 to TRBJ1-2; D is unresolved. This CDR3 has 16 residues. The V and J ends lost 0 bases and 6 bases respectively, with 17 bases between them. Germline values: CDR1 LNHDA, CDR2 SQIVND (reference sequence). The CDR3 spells CASSIDLDIGVNGYTF. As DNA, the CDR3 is TGTGCCAGTAGTATAGATTTAGACATTGGCGTCAATGGCTACACCTTC.

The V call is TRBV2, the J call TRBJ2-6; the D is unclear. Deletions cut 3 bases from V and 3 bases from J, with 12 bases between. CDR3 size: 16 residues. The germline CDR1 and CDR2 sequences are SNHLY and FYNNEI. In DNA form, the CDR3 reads TGTGCCAGCAGTGACCGACATATTCTTGGGGCCAACGTCCTGACTTTC. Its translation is CASSDRHILGANVLTF.

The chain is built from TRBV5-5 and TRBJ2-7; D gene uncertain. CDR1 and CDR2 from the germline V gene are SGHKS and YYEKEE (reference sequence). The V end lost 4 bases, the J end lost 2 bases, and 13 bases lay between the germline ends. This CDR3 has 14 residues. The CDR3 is CASSPAPGAYEQYF. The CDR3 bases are TGTGCCAGCAGCCCCGCCCCCGGAGCCTACGAGCAGTACTTC.

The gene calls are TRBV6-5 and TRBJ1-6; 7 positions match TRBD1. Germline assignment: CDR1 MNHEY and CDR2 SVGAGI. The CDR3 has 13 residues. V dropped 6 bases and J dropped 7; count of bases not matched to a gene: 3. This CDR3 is CASRPGGNSPLHF. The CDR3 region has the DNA TGTGCCAGCAGACCAGGGGGGAATTCACCCCTCCACTTT.

CDR3 coding DNA: TGTGCCAGCAGCTTGGGGGCAACAGGGTACCCCTATGGCTACACCTTC. As protein: CASSLGATGYPYGYTF. The V and J genes are TRBV5-6 and TRBJ1-2, with D tentatively TRBD1 (6 bases). From germline, CDR1 is SGHDT and CDR2 YYEEEE. The CDR3 contains 16 residues. Trimming removed 0 bases at V and 4 bases at J, with 16 bases between. The variable domain in full, with the rest retrieved from reference TRBV5-6 and TRBJ1-2, is DAGVTQSPTHLIKTRGQQVTLRCSPKSGHDTVSWYQQALGQGPQFIFQYYEEEERQRGNFPDRFSGHQFPNYSSELNVNALLLGDSALYLCASSLGATGYPYGYTFGSGTRLTVV.

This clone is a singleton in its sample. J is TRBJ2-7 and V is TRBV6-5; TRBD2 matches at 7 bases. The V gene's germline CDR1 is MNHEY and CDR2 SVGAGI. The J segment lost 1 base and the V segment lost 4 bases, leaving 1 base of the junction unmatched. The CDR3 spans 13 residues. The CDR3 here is CASSFSGSYEQYF. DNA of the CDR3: TGTGCCAGCAGTTTTAGCGGGTCCTACGAGCAGTACTTC.

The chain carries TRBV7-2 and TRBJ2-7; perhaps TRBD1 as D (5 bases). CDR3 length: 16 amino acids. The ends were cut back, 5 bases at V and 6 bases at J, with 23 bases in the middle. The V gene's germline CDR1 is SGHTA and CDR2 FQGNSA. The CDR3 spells CASSPEMTVIPLEQYF. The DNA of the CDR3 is TGTGCCAGCAGCCCGGAAATGACAGTAATCCCCCTCGAGCAGTACTTC.

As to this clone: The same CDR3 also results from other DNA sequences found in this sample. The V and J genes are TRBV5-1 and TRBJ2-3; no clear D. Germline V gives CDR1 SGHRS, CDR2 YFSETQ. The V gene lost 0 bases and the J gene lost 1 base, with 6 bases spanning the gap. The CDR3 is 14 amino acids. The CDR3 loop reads CASSLGGGTDTQYF. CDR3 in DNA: TGCGCCAGCAGCTTGGGTGGAGGCACAGATACGCAGTATTTT.

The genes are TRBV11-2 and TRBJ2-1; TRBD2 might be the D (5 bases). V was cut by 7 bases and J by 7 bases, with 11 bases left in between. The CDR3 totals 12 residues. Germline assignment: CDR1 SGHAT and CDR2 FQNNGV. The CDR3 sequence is CASISGLNEQFF. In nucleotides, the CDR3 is TGTGCCAGCATCTCGGGATTAAATGAGCAGTTCTTC.

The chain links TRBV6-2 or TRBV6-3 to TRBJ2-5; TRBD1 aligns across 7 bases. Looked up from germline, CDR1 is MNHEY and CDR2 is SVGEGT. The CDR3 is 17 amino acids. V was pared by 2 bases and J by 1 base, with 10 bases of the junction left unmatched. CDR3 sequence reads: CASSYGRADRTQETQYF. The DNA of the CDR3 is TGTGCCAGCAGTTACGGTCGAGCGGACAGGACCCAAGAGACCCAGTACTTC.

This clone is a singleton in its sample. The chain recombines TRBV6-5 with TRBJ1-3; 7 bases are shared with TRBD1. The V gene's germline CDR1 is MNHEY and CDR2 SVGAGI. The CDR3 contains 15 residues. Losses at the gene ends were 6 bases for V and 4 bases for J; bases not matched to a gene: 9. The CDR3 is CASRNTGASGNTIYF. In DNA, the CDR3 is TGTGCCAGCAGAAATACAGGGGCATCGGGAAACACCATATATTTT.

CDR3 nucleotide sequence: TGTGCCAGCAGCCAAGGTTGGAGCTCTGGAAACACCATATATTTT. Its translation: CASSQGWSSGNTIYF. The rearrangement uses TRBV3-1 (or the pseudogene TRBV3-2) and TRBJ1-3; D remains unclear. Germline loops: CDR1 LGHDT, CDR2 YNNKEL (reference sequence). The V gene lost 1 base and the J gene lost 0 bases, with 7 bases spanning the gap. CDR3 length: 15 residues.

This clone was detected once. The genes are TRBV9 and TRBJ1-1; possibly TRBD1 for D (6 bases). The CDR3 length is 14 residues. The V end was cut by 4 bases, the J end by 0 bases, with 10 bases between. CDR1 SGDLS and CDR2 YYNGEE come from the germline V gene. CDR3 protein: CASSLTGLNTEAFF. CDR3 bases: TGTGCCAGCAGCCTCACAGGGCTGAACACTGAAGCTTTCTTT.

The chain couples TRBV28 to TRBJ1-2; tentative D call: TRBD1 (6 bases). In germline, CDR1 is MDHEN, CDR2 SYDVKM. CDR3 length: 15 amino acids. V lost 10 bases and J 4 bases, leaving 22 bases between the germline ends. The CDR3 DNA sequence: TGTGCCATACGATCAGGGGACGTTAACCTCTATGGCTACACCTTC. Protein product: CAIRSGDVNLYGYTF.

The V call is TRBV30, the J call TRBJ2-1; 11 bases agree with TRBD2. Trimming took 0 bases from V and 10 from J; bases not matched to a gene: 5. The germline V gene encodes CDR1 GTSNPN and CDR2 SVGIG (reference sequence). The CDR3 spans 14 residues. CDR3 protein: CAWSVYSGRVEQFF. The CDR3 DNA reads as TGTGCCTGGAGTGTATATAGCGGGAGGGTGGAGCAGTTCTTC. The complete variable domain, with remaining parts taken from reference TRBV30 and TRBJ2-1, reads SQTIHQWPATLVQPVGSPLSLECTVEGTSNPNLYWYRQAAGRGLQLLFYSVGIGQISSEVPQNLSASRPQDRQFILSSKKLLLSDSGFYLCAWSVYSGRVEQFFGPGTRLTVL.

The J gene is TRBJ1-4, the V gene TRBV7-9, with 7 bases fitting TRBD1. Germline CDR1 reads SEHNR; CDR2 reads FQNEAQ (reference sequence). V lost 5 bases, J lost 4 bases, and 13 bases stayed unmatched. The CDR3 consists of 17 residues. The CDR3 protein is CASSTTKGQEDNEKLFF. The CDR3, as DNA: TGTGCCAGCAGCACCACGAAAGGACAGGAAGATAATGAAAAACTGTTTTTT.

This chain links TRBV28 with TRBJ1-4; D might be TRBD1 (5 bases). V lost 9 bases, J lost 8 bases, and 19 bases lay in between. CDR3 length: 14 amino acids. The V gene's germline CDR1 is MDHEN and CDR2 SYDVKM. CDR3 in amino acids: CASRLAGRYEKLFF. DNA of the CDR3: TGTGCCAGTAGATTGGCAGGGCGATACGAAAAACTGTTTTTT. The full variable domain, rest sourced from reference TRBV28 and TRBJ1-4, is DVKVTQSSRYLVKRTGEKVFLECVQDMDHENMFWYRQDPGLGLRLIYFSYDVKMKEKGDIPEGYSVSREKKERFSLILESASTNQTSMYLCASRLAGRYEKLFFGSGTQLSVL.

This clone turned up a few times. The CDR3 DNA reads as TGCAGGGCCCAGGGGAATGAAAAACTGTTTTTT. Translating gives CRAQGNEKLFF. The chain uses TRBV20-1 and TRBJ1-4; tentative D call: TRBD1 (6 bases). Germline V gives CDR1 DFQATT, CDR2 SNEGSKA (reference sequence). The CDR3 runs to 11 residues.

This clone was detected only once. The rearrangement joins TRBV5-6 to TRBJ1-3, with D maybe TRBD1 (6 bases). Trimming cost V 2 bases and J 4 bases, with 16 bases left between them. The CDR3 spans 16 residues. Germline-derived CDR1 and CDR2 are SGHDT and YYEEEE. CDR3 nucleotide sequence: TGTGCCAGCAGCTTAGTTACAGGGCAGGCGGGAAACACCATATATTTT. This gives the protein CASSLVTGQAGNTIYF.

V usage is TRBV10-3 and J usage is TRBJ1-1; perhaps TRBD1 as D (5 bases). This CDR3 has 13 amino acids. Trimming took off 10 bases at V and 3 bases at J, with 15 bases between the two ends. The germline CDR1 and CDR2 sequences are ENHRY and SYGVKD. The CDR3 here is CATAGGWDTEAFF. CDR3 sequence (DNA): TGTGCCACCGCGGGGGGATGGGACACTGAAGCTTTCTTT.

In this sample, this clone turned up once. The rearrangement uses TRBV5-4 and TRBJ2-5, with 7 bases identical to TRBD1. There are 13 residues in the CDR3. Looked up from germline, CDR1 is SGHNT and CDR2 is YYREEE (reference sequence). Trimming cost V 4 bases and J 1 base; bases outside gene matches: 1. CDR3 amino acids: CASSGDSQETQYF. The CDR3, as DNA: TGTGCCAGCAGCGGGGACAGCCAAGAGACCCAGTACTTC.